Listed below are T cell receptor beta chains from one sample, sequenced in a study of molecular identifiers for immune sequencing clone quantification. Each CDR3 protein is one row after TCRdb ran MiXCR on the PCR reads. The data contain 20,000 or so distinct CDR3 sequences, under 25% of them singletons. Sequencing was performed on naive CD8+ T cells from blood, with Jurkat cell RNA spiked in. These receptors were collected from a human donor in good health. Some libraries in this study had Jurkat cell RNA spiked in. The CDR3 runs from the conserved cysteine through the conserved F or W. The order of the fields is J gene, D gene, clone size, V gene, CDR3 protein, CDR3 DNA. A D gene is named only where the DNA matches it firmly. Clone size is stated in some rows and not others, as once, few, many or a class when expanded.

J: TRBJ2-5; D: NA; size: many; V: TRBV7-9; CDR3: CASSFNREYQETQYF; DNA: TGTGCCAGCAGCTTCAACAGGGAATACCAAGAGACCCAGTACTTC
J: TRBJ2-7; D: NA; size: many; V: TRBV6-5; CDR3: CASSYWDGDLLSYEQYF; DNA: TGTGCCAGCAGTTACTGGGATGGGGATCTACTCTCCTACGAGCAGTACTTC
J: TRBJ2-7; D: NA; size: NA; V: TRBV4-1; CDR3: CASSQGISYEQYF; DNA: TGCGCCAGCAGCCAAGGAATTAGCTACGAGCAGTACTTC
J: TRBJ1-1; D: NA; size: many; V: TRBV5-5; CDR3: CASSFSSPEAFF; DNA: TGTGCCAGCAGCTTTTCCAGTCCTGAAGCTTTCTTT
J: TRBJ1-3; D: NA; size: medium-sized; V: TRBV7-9; CDR3: CASSSSGTPGNTIYF; DNA: TGTGCCAGCAGCTCATCCGGGACGCCTGGAAACACCATATATTTT
J: TRBJ2-3; D: TRBD1; size: many; V: TRBV29-1; CDR3: CSVFPRDRGTDTQYF; DNA: TGCAGCGTTTTCCCCCGGGACAGGGGCACAGATACGCAGTATTTT
J: TRBJ2-7; D: NA; size: few; V: TRBV28; CDR3: CASSLAGQNEQYF; DNA: TGTGCCAGCAGTTTAGCGGGACAGAACGAGCAGTACTTC
J: TRBJ1-5; D: NA; size: NA; V: TRBV28; CDR3: CASNREASGTDTQHF; DNA: TGTGCCAGCAATAGAGAGGCCTCTGGCACAGATACGCAGCATTTT
J: TRBJ2-1; D: NA; size: many; V: TRBV7-9; CDR3: CASSNRGAEQFF; DNA: TGTGCCAGCAGCAACCGGGGTGCTGAGCAGTTCTTC
J: TRBJ2-7; D: TRBD1; size: NA; V: TRBV19; CDR3: CASSIAGQGGYEQYF; DNA: TGTGCCAGTAGTATTGCGGGACAGGGTGGCTACGAGCAGTACTTC